The entry below gives a single T cell receptor (beta chain) sequence along with its context. The target of this receptor is not known. Nothing much larger sits one base from this clone, and base qualities are not available. This sample is part of a study of blood T cell repertoires in COVID-19 (dated by TCRdb to the early 2020s). About the study as a whole: Samples from collaborators originated in the United States, Italy and Spain and spanned both the acute and convalescent phases of COVID-19. The prospective study material was composed of cDNA or gDNA derived from T cells, B-cell-depleted T cells, or PBMCs. Deeply sampled blood TCRbeta repertoires from subjects exposed to, actively infected with, or recovered from COVID-19 were included in the dataset. The repertoires were made available in a free public database intended to serve as a resource for research on the immune response to SARS-CoV-2. Samples were obtained from the ongoing ImmuneRACE study (first 160 participants) and from over 1,000 subjects provided by 6 global collaborators. Nearly every sample came with metadata listing a de-identified subject ID, COVID-19 status, age in years and sex. Where available, HLA class I and class II types were taken from metadata supplied by the sample provider and were not determined by assay-based typing. Findings and caveats that apply to the study as a whole: The amount of clinical and demographic metadata varied by source and participant and was provided uncurated.

The immunoSEQ Assay, a bias-controlled multiplex PCR, was used to amplify TCRbeta CDR3 regions from genomic DNA. The study's own analysis went as follows. Nucleated cell counts per sample were estimated from amplification of reference gene primers within the assay. To quantify the absolute abundance of each unique TCRbeta CDR3 rearrangement, sequence reads were collapsed and filtered. For each sample, productive Simpson clonality was calculated as the square root of Simpson's diversity index across productive rearrangements. TCRdb stores this immuneACCESS table with in-frame sequences only. Part of the clones is absent; in the studies checked, under half of the shortfall reflects unresolved V genes, and no reason is known for the rest. V and J calls and clone size come straight from that table; D and trimming were deduced from the DNA. A total of 90,000 to 150,000 clones appear in this sample, roughly nine tenths of them only once. The ten largest clones add up to roughly 7.9% of the sample.

The CDR3, from cysteine to phenylalanine, totals 17 residues. Only CDR3 DNA is held: 51 bases, read in frame from base 1. A second Seattle source provided samples from volunteer blood donors who had recovered from COVID-19. The collaborating institutions used their own protocols to collect whole blood in K2EDTA tubes. For TCRbeta analysis, collaborators shipped samples in one of three forms: frozen whole blood, isolated PBMCs, or DNA extracted from either of those sample types. The material sequenced was peripheral blood. The rearranged chain carries TRBV21-1 and TRBJ1-5; the table's TRBD1 call for D was not verified on the DNA. TRBV21-1 is classified as a pseudogene. This receptor was identified in a man between 65 and 80 years old who had recovered from COVID-19. The CDR3 region reads CASSKAVTGWCNQPQHF. The DNA is as follows: TGTGCCAGCAGCAAAGCTGTAACAGGGTGGTGCAATCAGCCCCAGCATTTT.